The rows below give T cell receptor beta chains drawn from one sample of a study of Ad26.COV2.S vaccination and SARS-CoV-2 variants. TCRdb keeps only in-frame clones here, not all; method: immunoSEQ multiplex PCR. The top ten hold about 3.5% of the sample, which has roughly 350,000 clones, about nine tenths seen once. Specimen: peripheral blood, collected in a trial of Ad26.COV2.S vaccine versus placebo. These receptors originate from a person between 18 and 65 years old who received the Ad26.COV2.S COVID-19 vaccine or a placebo. Both conserved end residues are part of each CDR3. Each record gives: V gene, D gene, J gene, CDR3 protein. A D gene is named only where the DNA matches it firmly.

v_gene: TRBV5-1; d_gene: TRBD2; j_gene: TRBJ2-5; CDR3aa: CASSSQTSVQETQYF
v_gene: TRBV7-3; d_gene: -; j_gene: TRBJ2-2; CDR3aa: CASRRLANTGELFF
v_gene: TRBV29-1; d_gene: -; j_gene: TRBJ1-2; CDR3aa: CSVVMEIGYTF
v_gene: TRBV19; d_gene: -; j_gene: TRBJ1-2; CDR3aa: CASRGYGYTF
v_gene: TRBV25-1; d_gene: -; j_gene: TRBJ2-1; CDR3aa: CASSGAGSSYNEQFF
v_gene: TRBV9; d_gene: TRBD2; j_gene: TRBJ2-5; CDR3aa: CASSVDGRVQETQYF
v_gene: TRBV4-3; d_gene: -; j_gene: TRBJ1-5; CDR3aa: CASSQGGQVEQPQHF
v_gene: TRBV27; d_gene: -; j_gene: TRBJ1-6; CDR3aa: CASSLRNSPLHF
v_gene: TRBV5-8; d_gene: -; j_gene: TRBJ1-5; CDR3aa: CASSRGYYQPQHF
v_gene: TRBV19; d_gene: TRBD1; j_gene: TRBJ2-5; CDR3aa: CASRGTGAAEETQYF
v_gene: TRBV18; d_gene: -; j_gene: TRBJ1-1; CDR3aa: CASSQGPREAFF
v_gene: TRBV27; d_gene: TRBD1; j_gene: TRBJ2-7; CDR3aa: CASSPRQGRYEQYF
v_gene: TRBV5-4; d_gene: -; j_gene: TRBJ1-4; CDR3aa: CASSSGVGVSDEKLFF
v_gene: TRBV5-1; d_gene: -; j_gene: TRBJ2-1; CDR3aa: CASSLLSPDSSYNEQFF
v_gene: TRBV30; d_gene: -; j_gene: TRBJ1-2; CDR3aa: CAWSVRRGPYGYTF
v_gene: TRBV5-1; d_gene: -; j_gene: TRBJ1-1; CDR3aa: CASSLAWRGGTEAFF
v_gene: TRBV10-3; d_gene: -; j_gene: TRBJ1-4; CDR3aa: CAISEEGEKLFF
v_gene: TRBV6-6; d_gene: -; j_gene: TRBJ1-2; CDR3aa: CATLADLGLPGGYTF
v_gene: TRBV4-3; d_gene: TRBD1; j_gene: TRBJ2-7; CDR3aa: CASSQDDRGSYEQYF
v_gene: TRBV7-8; d_gene: TRBD2; j_gene: TRBJ2-2; CDR3aa: CASSRSGGANTGELFF
v_gene: TRBV5-5; d_gene: -; j_gene: TRBJ1-2; CDR3aa: CASSLGQGGNYGYTF
v_gene: TRBV19; d_gene: -; j_gene: TRBJ1-5; CDR3aa: CASRTDTYSNQPQHF
v_gene: TRBV7-2; d_gene: -; j_gene: TRBJ2-2; CDR3aa: CASSLGDLATGELFF
v_gene: TRBV5-4; d_gene: TRBD2; j_gene: TRBJ2-1; CDR3aa: CASSTGTSGVGIEQFF
v_gene: TRBV19; d_gene: -; j_gene: TRBJ1-4; CDR3aa: CASTLNEKLFF
v_gene: TRBV9; d_gene: -; j_gene: TRBJ1-4; CDR3aa: CASSVTEYGEKLFF
v_gene: TRBV19; d_gene: TRBD1; j_gene: TRBJ1-1; CDR3aa: CASSTDREATEAFF
v_gene: TRBV29-1; d_gene: -; j_gene: TRBJ1-2; CDR3aa: CSVEGGAHGYTF
v_gene: TRBV6-2/TRBV6-3; d_gene: TRBD1; j_gene: TRBJ2-2; CDR3aa: CASSYVLSGTGDSGELFF
v_gene: TRBV12-3/TRBV12-4; d_gene: -; j_gene: TRBJ2-2; CDR3aa: CASSPGATGELFF
v_gene: TRBV18; d_gene: TRBD1; j_gene: TRBJ2-5; CDR3aa: CASSPSPTGTGETQYF
v_gene: TRBV3-1/TRBV3-2; d_gene: TRBD1; j_gene: TRBJ2-7; CDR3aa: CASSQGEGTGGYEQYF
v_gene: TRBV7-6; d_gene: -; j_gene: TRBJ2-1; CDR3aa: CASSLGDPHPYEQFF
v_gene: TRBV19; d_gene: -; j_gene: TRBJ2-7; CDR3aa: CASSSRHEGSYEQYF
v_gene: TRBV6-5; d_gene: -; j_gene: TRBJ1-2; CDR3aa: CASSYEGGSRWGYTF